Listed below are T cell receptor beta chains from one sample, sequenced in a study of T cells in Graves' hyperthyroidism and ophthalmopathy. TCRdb fed the multiplex PCR reads into MiXCR, producing one record per CDR3 protein. The sample has about 200,000 distinct CDR3 sequences, about a sixth seen once; the top ten hold roughly 55%. Sequencing input: blood. Every receptor here comes from a woman in her 50s with Graves' hyperthyroidism. Both conserved end residues are part of each CDR3. The order of the fields is clone size, J gene, D gene, V gene, CDR3 protein, CDR3 DNA. The D gene is left open where the match is weak. Clone size appears in some rows only: once, few, many, or a class for an expanded clone.

>many|TRBJ1-1|.|TRBV27
CASLSWGARGLGSAFF
TGTGCCAGCCTGTCGTGGGGGGCCCGAGGCCTCGGTTCAGCTTTCTTT
>many|TRBJ1-5|.|TRBV28
CASSSWSGQGGNQPQHF
TGTGCCAGCAGCTCCTGGTCTGGGCAGGGTGGCAATCAGCCCCAGCATTTT
>few|TRBJ1-1|TRBD1|TRBV30
CAWSSWSGQGWSNTEAFF
TGTGCCTGGAGTTCTTGGTCGGGACAGGGTTGGTCCAACACTGAAGCTTTCTTT
>.|TRBJ1-3|.|TRBV19
CASSWTATSGNTIYF
TGTGCCAGTAGTTGGACGGCGACCTCTGGAAACACCATATATTTT
>.|TRBJ2-1|TRBD2|TRBV9
CASSQGAGAYNEQFF
TGTGCCAGCAGCCAGGGAGCGGGGGCCTACAATGAGCAGTTCTTC
>few|TRBJ2-2|.|TRBV5-8
CASSARDSYTGELFF
TGTGCCAGCAGCGCCCGTGACTCTTACACCGGGGAGCTGTTTTTT
>.|TRBJ2-2|.|TRBV6-1
CASSVETGHNTGELFF
TGTGCCAGCAGTGTCGAGACAGGACATAACACCGGGGAGCTGTTTTTT
>.|TRBJ2-1|TRBD1|TRBV6-2/TRBV6-3
CASSPPRRQGAREQFF
TGTGCCAGCAGTCCCCCCCGGAGACAGGGGGCAAGGGAGCAGTTCTTC
>many|TRBJ2-4|TRBD1|TRBV6-6
CASSYWGQGGNIQYF
TGTGCCAGCAGTTACTGGGGACAGGGAGGAAACATTCAGTACTTC
>many|TRBJ2-2|.|TRBV7-2
CASSPDHTTNTGELFF
TGTGCCAGCAGCCCCGACCACACGACCAACACCGGGGAGCTGTTTTTT
>many|TRBJ2-3|.|TRBV24-1
CATSGLRLDTQYF
TGTGCCACCAGTGGACTTAGGCTTGATACGCAGTATTTT
>.|TRBJ1-4|.|TRBV10-3
CAISEGNEKLFF
TGTGCCATCAGTGAGGGTAATGAAAAACTGTTTTTT
>.|TRBJ2-5|.|TRBV4-2
CASSPGRKETQYF
TGTGCCAGCAGCCCCGGACGGAAAGAGACCCAGTACTTC
>few|TRBJ1-5|.|TRBV7-8
CASSIWTDSNQPQHF
TGTGCCAGCAGCATCTGGACAGATAGCAATCAGCCCCAGCATTTT
>.|TRBJ1-3|.|TRBV11-2
CASSARQASGNTIYF
TGTGCCAGCAGCGCCCGACAGGCCTCTGGAAACACCATATATTTT
>many|TRBJ2-1|.|TRBV20-1
CSAMGAGSDEQFF
TGCAGTGCTATGGGGGCGGGATCCGATGAGCAGTTCTTC
>.|TRBJ2-3|.|TRBV19
CASSIDPSTDTQYF
TGTGCCAGTAGTATAGACCCCAGCACAGATACGCAGTATTTT
>many|TRBJ2-3|TRBD2|TRBV29-1
CSVPRTSGITDTQYF
TGCAGCGTACCTAGGACTAGCGGAATCACAGATACGCAGTATTTT
>.|TRBJ1-1|.|TRBV6-2/TRBV6-3
CASSYGSGRLAEAFF
TGTGCCAGCAGTTACGGTTCAGGGAGGCTGGCTGAAGCTTTCTTT
>.|TRBJ2-7|.|TRBV6-1
CASSTDLVLLASCEQYF
TGTGCCAGCAGTACCGACCTCGTGCTCCTGGCGTCCTGCGAGCAGTACTTC
>many|TRBJ2-2|TRBD2|TRBV7-3
CASSRTMVAGNTGELFF
TGTGCCAGCAGCCGAACAATGGTAGCGGGGAACACCGGGGAGCTGTTTTTT
>.|TRBJ1-4|.|TRBV19
CASSTPRVAGKIGKLFF
TGTGCCAGTAGTACCCCTCGGGTGGCAGGGAAGATTGGAAAACTGTTTTTT
>many|TRBJ1-5|.|TRBV20-1
CSARQGLSNQPQHF
TGCAGTGCTAGACAGGGACTTAGCAATCAGCCCCAGCATTTT
>many|TRBJ2-3|.|TRBV20-1
CSGAPGSTDTQYF
TGCAGCGGCGCCCCAGGCAGCACAGATACGCAGTATTTT
>many|TRBJ1-2|.|TRBV6-1
CASRTSDLSNYGYTF
TGTGCCAGTCGGACAAGTGATCTTTCTAACTATGGCTACACCTTC
>many|TRBJ2-4|.|TRBV11-2
CASSPTWDIQYF
TGTGCCAGCAGTCCGACGTGGGACATTCAGTACTTC
>few|TRBJ2-6|TRBD1|TRBV27
CASSLFSIQGALLSGANVLTF
TGTGCCAGCAGTTTATTCTCGATACAGGGGGCTTTGCTCTCTGGGGCCAACGTCCTGACTTTC
>many|TRBJ2-5|TRBD2|TRBV12-3/TRBV12-4
CASSPSSGGETQYF
TGTGCCAGCAGCCCCTCTAGCGGGGGAGAGACCCAGTACTTC
>.|TRBJ1-5|.|TRBV27
CASSLSRQQPQHF
TGTGCCAGCAGTTTATCGAGACAACAGCCCCAGCATTTT
>many|TRBJ2-3|.|TRBV5-1
CASSLGGNRDTQYF
TGCGCCAGCAGCTTAGGCGGGAACAGAGATACGCAGTATTTT
>many|TRBJ2-1|.|TRBV6-1
CASVSIPYNEQFF
TGTGCCAGCGTTAGCATCCCTTACAATGAGCAGTTCTTC
>few|TRBJ1-1|.|TRBV11-3
CASSPLRAGWNTEAFF
TGTGCCAGCAGCCCTCTAAGGGCAGGGTGGAACACTGAAGCTTTCTTT
>.|TRBJ1-1|.|TRBV10-3
CAISANRSTEAFF
TGTGCCATCAGTGCTAATAGGAGCACTGAAGCTTTCTTT
>.|TRBJ1-2|.|TRBV19
CASSIRTAYGYTF
TGTGCCAGTAGTATCCGGACGGCCTATGGCTACACCTTC
>many|TRBJ1-4|.|TRBV12-3/TRBV12-4
CASSPGPRLFF
TGTGCCAGCAGTCCGGGACCGAGACTGTTTTTT
>many|TRBJ1-5|.|TRBV6-1
CASSYRGARQPQHF
TGTGCCAGCAGTTATCGGGGGGCGAGGCAGCCCCAGCATTTT
>many|TRBJ2-3|.|TRBV3-1
CASSQVEDLAETQYF
TGTGCCAGCAGCCAAGTCGAGGACCTAGCCGAAACGCAGTATTTT
>.|TRBJ2-2|TRBD2|TRBV29-1
CSAGLAGGTGELFF
TGCAGCGCCGGACTAGCGGGAGGGACCGGGGAGCTGTTTTTT
>many|TRBJ2-7|TRBD1|TRBV27
CASSFRDRGGEQYF
TGTGCCAGCAGTTTCCGGGACAGGGGGGGCGAGCAGTACTTC
>many|TRBJ1-5|TRBD1|TRBV13
CASSSRGTGDQPQHF
TGTGCCAGCAGCTCACGTGGGACAGGGGATCAGCCCCAGCATTTT
>few|TRBJ2-5|.|TRBV14
CASSQWIRETQYF
TGTGCCAGCAGCCAATGGATTCGAGAGACCCAGTACTTC
>many|TRBJ1-2|TRBD1|TRBV28
CASSLGQGRSGYTF
TGTGCCAGCAGTCTAGGACAGGGGAGGTCTGGCTACACCTTC
>many|TRBJ2-1|.|TRBV3-1
CASSLENEQFF
TGTGCCAGCAGCCTGGAAAACGAGCAGTTCTTC
>many|TRBJ2-3|TRBD2|TRBV3-1
CASSTRTSGIVTDTQYF
TGTGCCAGCAGCACCAGGACTAGCGGGATTGTCACAGATACGCAGTATTTT
>few|TRBJ2-5|.|TRBV29-1
CSADEGIQETQYF
TGCAGCGCCGATGAAGGGATCCAAGAGACCCAGTACTTC
>few|TRBJ2-5|TRBD2|TRBV27
CASRLAGGGETQYF
TGTGCCAGCAGACTAGCGGGGGGGGGAGAGACCCAGTACTTC
>few|TRBJ1-4|.|TRBV7-9
CASSQTERFNEKLFF
TGTGCCAGCAGCCAGACGGAGAGATTTAATGAAAAACTGTTTTTT
>few|TRBJ2-3|TRBD1|TRBV10-3
CAISKTGVTDTQYF
TGTGCCATCAGTAAAACAGGGGTCACAGATACGCAGTATTTT